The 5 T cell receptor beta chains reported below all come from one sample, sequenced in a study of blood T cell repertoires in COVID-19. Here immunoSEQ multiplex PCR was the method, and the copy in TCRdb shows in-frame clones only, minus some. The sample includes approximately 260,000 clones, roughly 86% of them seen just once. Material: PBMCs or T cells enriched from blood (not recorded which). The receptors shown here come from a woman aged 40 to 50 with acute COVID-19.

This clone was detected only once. CDR3 in amino acids: CASSPARGDGYTF. CDR3 nucleotide sequence: TGTGCCAGCAGTCCGGCCAGGGGGGATGGCTACACCTTC. V is TRBV2 and J is TRBJ1-2, with 7 bases that match TRBD1. The CDR3 is 13 residues long. V was clipped by 5 bases and J by 6 bases; unmatched bases: 6. The V gene's germline CDR1 is SNHLY and CDR2 FYNNEI.

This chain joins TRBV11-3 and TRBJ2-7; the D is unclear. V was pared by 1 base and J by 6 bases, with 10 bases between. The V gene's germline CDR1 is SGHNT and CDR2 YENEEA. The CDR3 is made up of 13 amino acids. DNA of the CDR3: TGTGCCAGCAGCTTAGGTGCTAGAAGCGAGCAGTACTTC. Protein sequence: CASSLGARSEQYF.

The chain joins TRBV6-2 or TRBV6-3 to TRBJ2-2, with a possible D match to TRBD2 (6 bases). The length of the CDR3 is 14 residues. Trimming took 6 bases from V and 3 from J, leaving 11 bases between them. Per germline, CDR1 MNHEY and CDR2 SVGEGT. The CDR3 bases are TGTGCCAGCAGCGTGGGGGGTTACACCGGGGAGCTGTTTTTT. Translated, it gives CASSVGGYTGELFF.

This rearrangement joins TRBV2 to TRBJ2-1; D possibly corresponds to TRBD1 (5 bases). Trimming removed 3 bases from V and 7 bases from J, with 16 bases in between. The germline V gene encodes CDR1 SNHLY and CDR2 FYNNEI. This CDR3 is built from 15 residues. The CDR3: CASSERQGFLNEQFF. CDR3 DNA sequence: TGTGCCAGCAGTGAGCGCCAGGGATTTCTAAATGAGCAGTTCTTC. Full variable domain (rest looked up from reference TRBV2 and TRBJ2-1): EPEVTQTPSHQVTQMGQEVILRCVPISNHLYFYWYRQILGQKVEFLVSFYNNEISEKSEIFDDQFSVERPDGSNFTLKIRSTKLEDSAMYFCASSERQGFLNEQFFGPGTRLTVL.

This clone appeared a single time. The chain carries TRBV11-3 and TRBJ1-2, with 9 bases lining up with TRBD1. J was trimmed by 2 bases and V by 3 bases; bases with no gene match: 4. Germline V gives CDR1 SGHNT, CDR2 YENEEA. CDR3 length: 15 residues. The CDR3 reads CASSFTGQGNYGYTF. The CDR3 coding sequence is TGTGCCAGCAGCTTCACGGGACAGGGCAACTATGGCTACACCTTC.